These 13 T cell receptor beta chains share one sample of origin, sequenced in a study of blood T cell repertoires in COVID-19. Here immunoSEQ multiplex PCR was the method, and the copy in TCRdb shows in-frame clones only, minus some. This sample yields about 330,000 clones, of which around 87% are seen a single time; about 5% belongs to the top ten. Sequencing was carried out using PBMCs or T cells enriched from blood (not recorded which). The receptors were gathered from a woman aged 25 to 39 who had recovered from COVID-19.

This chain links TRBV7-6 with TRBJ2-7; 9 bases map to TRBD1. With 1 base clipped from V and 3 bases from J, the junction kept 4 bases outside the gene matches. The germline V gene has CDR1 SGHVS and CDR2 FNYEAQ. The CDR3 runs 15 residues. The CDR3 is CASSLGDRDGYEQYF. DNA of the CDR3: TGTGCCAGCAGCTTAGGGGACAGGGACGGCTACGAGCAGTACTTC.

V is TRBV5-1 and J is TRBJ2-2; D unresolved. CDR1 SGHRS and CDR2 YFSETQ come from the germline V gene. The CDR3 totals 13 residues. V was cut by 1 base and J by 6 bases, with 7 bases left in between. CDR3 sequence (DNA): TGCGCCAGCAGCTTGTTCAGTGCCGGGGAGCTGTTTTTT. It yields the protein CASSLFSAGELFF.

This clone has just one count. This chain uses TRBV2 with TRBJ2-7; 12 bases fit TRBD1. The V and J ends lost 4 bases and 4 bases, in that order; junction bases with no gene match: 11. This CDR3 spans 17 amino acids. The V gene's germline CDR1 is SNHLY and CDR2 FYNNEI. CDR3 in DNA: TGTGCCAGCAGTGCGGGTTTGCCGGGACAGGGGGCGTACGAGCAGTACTTC. Protein sequence: CASSAGLPGQGAYEQYF.

The gene calls are TRBV6-5 and TRBJ1-1, with D hard to call. Looked up from germline, CDR1 is MNHEY and CDR2 is SVGAGI. V gave up 8 bases and J gave up 3 bases, with 10 bases separating them. This CDR3 contains 12 residues. The CDR3 nucleotides are TGTGCCAGCGCCGGGTTGGACACTGAAGCTTTCTTT. Its protein is CASAGLDTEAFF.

V and J are TRBV7-9 and TRBJ1-4; 7 bases are shared with TRBD1. In germline, CDR1 is SEHNR, CDR2 FQNEAQ (reference sequence). This CDR3 spans 13 amino acids. CDR3 in DNA: TGTGCAGCCAAGGAGGGGGCAGGTGAAAAACTGTTTTTT. Residues: CAAKEGAGEKLFF.

V usage is TRBV10-3 and J usage is TRBJ2-3; TRBD2 aligns across 12 bases. There are 14 residues in the CDR3. Germline lookup yields CDR1 ENHRY and CDR2 SYGVKD. V gave up 10 bases and J gave up 3 bases; unmatched junction bases: 5. The CDR3 coding sequence is TGTGCCACCCGACTAGCGGGGGAAACAGATACGCAGTATTTT. Translating it yields CATRLAGETDTQYF.

The CDR3 region has the DNA TGTGCCAGCAGGAGACAGGTGCCGGCGAATGAGCAGTTCTTC. Translation: CASRRQVPANEQFF. V and J are TRBV6-5 and TRBJ2-1, with a weak D call TRBD1 (6 bases). Trimming stripped 6 bases from V and 7 bases from J, with 16 bases between. The CDR3 runs to 14 residues. Germline CDR1 and CDR2: MNHEY and SVGAGI.

The chain combines TRBV12-3 or TRBV12-4 with TRBJ1-2; possible D gene TRBD1, 5 bases. This CDR3 spans 12 amino acids. Trimming shortened V by 6 bases and J by 6 bases, and 11 bases separated the two germline ends. DNA for the CDR3: TGTGCCAGCAGCCGCGACAGAAATGGCTACACCTTC. Its translation is CASSRDRNGYTF.

This sequence joins TRBV3-1 (or the pseudogene TRBV3-2) and TRBJ2-5, with 7 bases lining up with TRBD1. Germline V gene data show CDR1 as LGHDT and CDR2 as YNNKEL (reference sequence). CDR3 length equals 15 residues. Trimming at V came to 2 bases and at J to 2 bases, leaving 5 bases not matched to a gene. The CDR3 nucleotides are TGTGCCAGCAGCCAATCCGGGACAGAGCAAGAGACCCAGTACTTC. It encodes CASSQSGTEQETQYF.

The chain recombines TRBV10-3 with TRBJ1-4; D ambiguous. The CDR3 is 11 amino acids. CDR1 and CDR2 from the germline V gene are ENHRY and SYGVKD. V lost 5 bases and J lost 8, with 6 bases in between. The CDR3 sequence is CAISSGEKLFF. CDR3 DNA: TGTGCCATCAGTTCCGGGGAAAAACTGTTTTTT.

The chain carries TRBV5-1 and TRBJ2-2; D ambiguous. Looked up from germline, CDR1 is SGHRS and CDR2 is YFSETQ. CDR3 size: 14 residues. Trimming took 0 bases from V and 7 from J, leaving 10 bases between them. DNA of the CDR3: TGCGCCAGCAGCTTGGGGCAGTTCCTCGGGGAGCTGTTTTTT. Protein sequence: CASSLGQFLGELFF.

This clone was seen only once. This chain uses TRBV5-5 with TRBJ1-6; D is undetermined. Germline V gives CDR1 SGHKS, CDR2 YYEKEE (reference sequence). Trimming removed 2 bases at V and 6 bases at J, with 12 bases between. The CDR3 is 15 residues long. The CDR3 spells CASSLPVPTNSPLHF. DNA for the CDR3: TGTGCCAGCAGCTTACCGGTCCCAACTAATTCACCCCTCCACTTT.

The chain employs TRBV3-1 (or the pseudogene TRBV3-2) and TRBJ1-4; 7 nucleotides match TRBD1. Germline V gene data show CDR1 as LGHDT and CDR2 as YNNKEL (reference sequence). The CDR3 runs to 17 residues. After removal of 4 bases from V and 8 bases from J, the junction contained 16 bases not matched to a gene. The CDR3 DNA sequence: TGTGCCAGCAGCCGTCCCGCCCGACAGGGTTGGGGCGAAAAACTGTTTTTT. Translating gives CASSRPARQGWGEKLFF.